There are many counts of the clone carrying this T cell receptor (beta chain). No antigen is known for it. This record comes from a study of Graves' ophthalmopathy and Graves' hyperthyroidism. Whole-study findings and limits: Thyroid clonotypes that were expanded above 0.001 frequency mostly also appeared in blood. Sensitivity of 87.88% and specificity of nearly 82% were achieved when a 13-signature model separated ophthalmopathy from stable hyperthyroidism.

Germline V lookup: CDR1 LNHDA, CDR2 SQIVND (reference sequence). V dropped 3 bases and J dropped 3 bases, with 11 bases sitting between them. The CDR3 is 14 residues long. Pregnant or lactating patients and those with other autoimmune diseases or uncontrolled infections were excluded. Orbital computed tomography, together with clinical symptoms, serum thyroxine, TRAb and thyroid ultrasound, was used for diagnosis. CDR3 regions of TCR beta were amplified from RNA transcripts. The first round was an RT-PCR with HTBI primers, and the second round was a multiplex PCR. A single record per CDR3 protein comes from TCRdb applying MiXCR to the multiplex PCR reads. Among 1 million to 1.3 million distinct CDR3 sequences listed, 36% were seen once.

The sample comprised peripheral blood or thyroid tissue (not recorded which). The chain joins TRBV19 to TRBJ1-2, with D unresolved. The sequence came from an adult man with Graves' hyperthyroidism. This chain's CDR3 is CASSIKSGDYGYTF. The CDR3, as DNA: TGTGCCAGTAGTATTAAATCAGGCGACTATGGCTACACCTTC.